The 8 T cell receptor beta chains listed next were all sequenced from one sample in a study of T cell changes during pregnancy in multiple sclerosis. The table came from immunoSEQ multiplex PCR; TCRdb's copy has only in-frame clones and leaves some out. The sample shows over 45,000 clones, around nine tenths of them seen only once. Here the sequenced sample was peripheral blood, taken in the first trimester of pregnancy. These TCRs come from a female donor with multiple sclerosis, enrolled in a pregnancy study.

V and J are TRBV6-1 and TRBJ2-7, with 8 bases identical to TRBD2. The V gene's germline CDR1 is MNHNS and CDR2 SASEGT. There are 14 residues in the CDR3. V was clipped by 11 bases and J by 0 bases; unmatched bases: 9. The CDR3 DNA follows: TGTGCCGTCGGCGGGGGGCCCAGCTCCTACGAGCAGTACTTC. This gives the protein CAVGGGPSSYEQYF.

V gene TRBV11-2 combines with J gene TRBJ2-1, with D uncertain. CDR1 is SGHAT and CDR2 is FQNNGV in the germline V gene. The V and J ends lost 5 bases and 4 bases respectively, with 9 bases between them. This CDR3 is 13 amino acids long. CDR3 loop: CASSPANYNEQFF. The CDR3 DNA reads TGTGCCAGCAGCCCCGCTAATTACAATGAGCAGTTCTTC.

The table lists this clone with a few counts. V usage is TRBV30 and J usage is TRBJ2-2; D unclear. Germline V lookup: CDR1 GTSNPN, CDR2 SVGIG (reference sequence). The length of the CDR3 is 15 residues. V was trimmed by 7 bases and J by 3 bases, leaving 18 bases between them. CDR3 bases: TGTGCCTCGAAAATGGGCAGCAAGGACACCGGGGAGCTGTTTTTT. As protein: CASKMGSKDTGELFF.

The J gene is TRBJ1-1, the V gene TRBV18, with 7 nucleotides matching TRBD1. The trim removed 2 bases at V and 8 bases at J, leaving 5 bases unmatched. This CDR3 contains 13 residues. CDR1 KGHSH and CDR2 LQKENI come from the germline V gene. CDR3 nucleotide sequence: TGTGCCAGCTCACCAACTGCGACAGGGGAAGCTTTCTTT. It yields the protein CASSPTATGEAFF. The complete variable domain, with remaining parts taken from reference TRBV18 and TRBJ1-1, reads NAGVMQNPRHLVRRRGQEARLRCSPMKGHSHVYWYRQLPEEGLKFMVYLQKENIIDESGMPKERFSAEFPKEGPSILRIQQVVRGDSAAYFCASSPTATGEAFFGQGTRLTVV.

This chain uses TRBV27 with TRBJ1-5; 8 bases match TRBD1. CDR1 is MNHEY and CDR2 is SMNVEV in the germline V gene (reference sequence). V dropped 5 bases and J dropped 7; count of bases not matched to a gene: 7. The CDR3 loop spans 14 amino acids. CDR3 residues: CASSNRGYLQPQHF. The CDR3 DNA reads as TGTGCCAGCAGTAACAGGGGGTATCTCCAGCCCCAGCATTTT.

This chain joins TRBV30 and TRBJ1-5, with D unclear. Germline values: CDR1 GTSNPN, CDR2 SVGIG (reference sequence). CDR3 size: 13 residues. V lost 1 base to trimming and J lost 4 bases, with 8 bases between them. The CDR3 DNA sequence: TGTGCCTGGAGTGAAAGCTTAAATCAGCCCCAGCATTTT. Amino acids: CAWSESLNQPQHF.

The V gene is TRBV30, the J gene TRBJ2-7; D possibly corresponds to TRBD2 (7 bases). This CDR3 comprises 15 residues. The V and J ends lost 0 bases and 0 bases respectively, with 12 bases between them. Germline CDR1 is GTSNPN and CDR2 is SVGIG (reference sequence). This CDR3 is CAWSVLRGPSYEQYF. DNA for the CDR3: TGTGCCTGGAGTGTACTGCGGGGGCCCTCCTACGAGCAGTACTTC.

The J gene is TRBJ1-2, the V gene TRBV30; D gene ambiguous. Germline V gene sequence: CDR1 GTSNPN, CDR2 SVGIG (reference sequence). V dropped 4 bases and J dropped 7 bases, with 16 bases sitting between them. The CDR3 loop spans 13 amino acids. The CDR3 reads CAWIPQEGPGYTF. As DNA, the CDR3 is TGTGCCTGGATCCCTCAAGAGGGTCCTGGCTACACCTTC.